The 25 T cell receptor beta chains given below trace back to one sample, sequenced in a study of cytomegalovirus exposure and HLA in healthy donors. Vbeta (60) and Jbeta (13) primers were used in the PCR. Clones were read by immunoSEQ multiplex PCR, and TCRdb kept only the in-frame ones, dropping some. Altogether fewer than 200,000 clones are present, almost 85% being singletons, with the ten largest covering under 0.6%. The sample consisted of PBMCs. These receptors were taken from a woman aged 45-59 years in good health and CMV-seronegative.

The V gene is TRBV27, the J gene TRBJ2-1; 13 bases line up with TRBD2. Germline CDR1 and CDR2: MNHEY and SMNVEV (reference sequence). The CDR3 totals 18 residues. Trimming removed 9 bases from V and 0 bases from J; junction bases left unmatched: 11. The CDR3 sequence is CASGGTSGVVSSYNEQFF. CDR3 coding DNA: TGTGCCAGTGGGGGGACTAGCGGGGTCGTGAGCTCCTACAATGAGCAGTTCTTC.

The chain carries TRBV5-4 and TRBJ2-7, with 10 bases matching TRBD2. With V trimmed by 4 bases and J by 3 bases, 4 bases remained unmatched. Germline CDR1 reads SGHNT; CDR2 reads YYREEE (reference sequence). This CDR3 region has 14 residues. CDR3 nucleotide sequence: TGTGCCAGCAGCGAAACTAGCGGGGACTACGAGCAGTACTTC. Translation: CASSETSGDYEQYF.

J is TRBJ2-1 and V is TRBV11-3; D gene uncertain. Germline V lookup: CDR1 SGHNT, CDR2 YENEEA. Trimming cost V 5 bases and J 5 bases, with 13 bases left between them. The CDR3 is 14 residues long. The CDR3: CASSLSGGNNEQFF. The DNA of the CDR3 is TGTGCCAGCAGCCTCTCCGGCGGAAACAATGAGCAGTTCTTC. Full variable domain (remainder filled in from reference TRBV11-3 and TRBJ2-1): EAGVVQSPRYKIIEKKQPVAFWCNPISGHNTLYWYLQNLGQGPELLIRYENEEAVDDSQLPKDRFSAERLKGVDSTLKIQPAELGDSAVYLCASSLSGGNNEQFFGPGTRLTVL.

This rearrangement joins TRBV7-9 to TRBJ2-1; TRBD2 matches at 11 bases. This CDR3 is 16 amino acids long. Germline V lookup: CDR1 SEHNR, CDR2 FQNEAQ (reference sequence). J was trimmed by 1 base and V by 5 bases; bases with no gene match: 4. The CDR3 is CASSETSGNSYNEQFF. CDR3 nucleotide sequence: TGTGCCAGCAGCGAGACTAGCGGGAATTCCTACAATGAGCAGTTCTTC.

This chain links TRBV5-6 with TRBJ1-6; TRBD1 might be the D (5 bases). CDR3 length: 15 residues. V was pared by 2 bases and J by 7 bases, with 13 bases between. Germline CDR1 is SGHDT and CDR2 is YYEEEE. The CDR3 reads CASSFVDSENSPLHF. CDR3 DNA: TGTGCCAGCAGCTTCGTCGACAGCGAGAATTCACCCCTCCACTTT. The variable domain in full, with the rest retrieved from reference TRBV5-6 and TRBJ1-6, is DAGVTQSPTHLIKTRGQQVTLRCSPKSGHDTVSWYQQALGQGPQFIFQYYEEEERQRGNFPDRFSGHQFPNYSSELNVNALLLGDSALYLCASSFVDSENSPLHFGNGTRLTVT.

This sequence joins TRBV11-2 and TRBJ2-7; 9 positions agree with TRBD1. This CDR3 comprises 15 residues. With V trimmed by 6 bases and J by 0 bases, 6 bases remained unmatched. Looked up from germline, CDR1 is SGHAT and CDR2 is FQNNGV. The CDR3 DNA follows: TGTGCCAGCAGGTCGGGACAGGGAAGCTCCTACGAGCAGTACTTC. Amino acids: CASRSGQGSSYEQYF.

This clone appeared a few times. The genes are TRBV5-1 and TRBJ1-3; a possible D gene is TRBD1 (5 bases). CDR1 is SGHRS and CDR2 is YFSETQ in the germline V gene. This CDR3 spans 17 amino acids. V lost 3 bases and J 1 base, leaving 17 bases between the germline ends. This CDR3 is CASSSQLLGGSGNTIYF. The CDR3 DNA reads as TGCGCCAGCAGCTCACAACTCCTCGGGGGGTCTGGAAACACCATATATTTT.

The rearrangement joins TRBV5-4 to TRBJ2-5, with 11 bases aligning to TRBD1. The end of the DNA fits TRBJ2-7 better, so the J call may be wrong. The germline gives CDR1 SGHNT, CDR2 YYREEE (reference sequence). The CDR3 has 15 residues. As DNA, the CDR3 is TGTGCCAGCAGCGCCGGACAGGGGGCTTCCTACGAGCAGTACTTC. Amino acid sequence: CASSAGQGASYEQYF.

The J gene is TRBJ2-1, the V gene TRBV5-1; 7 bases line up with TRBD2. This CDR3 is 16 amino acids long. After removal of 2 bases from V and 3 bases from J, the junction contained 8 bases not matched to a gene. Germline-derived CDR1 and CDR2 are SGHRS and YFSETQ. DNA of the CDR3: TGCGCCAGCAGCTTTCCTAGCGGAAGCATCTACAATGAGCAGTTCTTC. This gives the protein CASSFPSGSIYNEQFF.

V usage is TRBV11-3 and J usage is TRBJ1-5, with 11 bases lining up with TRBD1. The CDR3 consists of 18 residues. Germline CDR1 is SGHNT and CDR2 is YENEEA. Trimming took 5 bases from V and 0 from J; bases not matched to a gene: 9. The CDR3 sequence: CASSHRTGGLYSNQPQHF. Written as DNA, the CDR3 is TGTGCCAGCAGCCACAGGACAGGGGGCCTTTATAGCAATCAGCCCCAGCATTTT.

A few counts support this clone. This chain joins TRBV27 and TRBJ2-1; 9 bases map to TRBD1. The germline CDR1 and CDR2 sequences are MNHEY and SMNVEV (reference sequence). Trimming removed 5 bases from V and 0 bases from J; junction bases left unmatched: 8. This CDR3 has 17 residues. CDR3 protein: CASSPFSDRGSYNEQFF. The CDR3 bases are TGTGCCAGCAGTCCCTTCTCGGACAGGGGCTCCTACAATGAGCAGTTCTTC.

In the case of this clone: At one boundary the junction diverges from the germline segment, which might be a read error. V and J are TRBV5-1 and TRBJ2-6; D is perhaps TRBD1 (5 bases). The germline V gene has CDR1 SGHRS and CDR2 YFSETQ. The CDR3 extends over 14 amino acids. The chain's CDR3 is CASDPTSGANGLTF. In DNA form, the CDR3 reads TGCGCCAGCGACCCAACCTCTGGGGCCAACGGCCTGACTTTC.

This chain links TRBV6-1 with TRBJ2-1, with TRBD2 matching 9 bases. The CDR3 length is 15 residues. Germline loops: CDR1 MNHNS, CDR2 SASEGT. J lost 4 bases, V lost 7 bases, and 8 bases had no gene match. CDR3 sequence reads: CASTLGTSRYNEQFF. DNA for the CDR3: TGTGCCAGCACCCTAGGGACTAGCAGGTACAATGAGCAGTTCTTC.

The chain combines TRBV30 with TRBJ2-4; D is ambiguous. The CDR3 totals 13 residues. CDR1 and CDR2 from the germline V gene are GTSNPN and SVGIG (reference sequence). V was cut by 0 bases and J by 14 bases, with 17 bases left in between. CDR3 residues: CAWSVSEMSVKYF. The CDR3 DNA reads TGTGCCTGGAGTGTAAGTGAGATGTCGGTAAAGTACTTC.

This sequence joins TRBV7-9 and TRBJ2-7; the match to TRBD2 covers 10 bases. In germline, CDR1 is SEHNR, CDR2 FQNEAQ (reference sequence). CDR3 length: 14 residues. The V and J ends lost 5 bases and 6 bases, in that order; junction bases with no gene match: 7. The DNA for the CDR3 is TGTGCCAGCAGCGTACCTAGCGGGAGCTCCGAGCAGTACTTC. Translated: CASSVPSGSSEQYF.

This clone was seen more than once but under ten times. In DNA form, the CDR3 reads TGCAGCGTTGAGGGGGGTAGCGGGGGTTCCTACGAGCAGTACTTC. Translation gives CSVEGGSGGSYEQYF. J is TRBJ2-7 and V is TRBV29-1, with 9 bases identical to TRBD2. This CDR3 comprises 15 residues. V shed 3 bases, J shed 1 base, and the junction held 7 bases outside the gene matches. Germline values: CDR1 SQVTM, CDR2 ANQGSEA.

The chain carries TRBV2 and TRBJ2-3; TRBD1 is a possible D gene (5 bases). The CDR3 loop spans 12 amino acids. The germline gives CDR1 SNHLY, CDR2 FYNNEI. Trimming removed 0 bases at V and 11 bases at J, with 9 bases between. For the CDR3, the DNA is TGTGCCAGCAGTGAAGCACAGGAGCTGCAGTATTTT. Amino acids: CASSEAQELQYF.

The V gene is TRBV10-3, the J gene TRBJ1-2; TRBD1 agrees at 9 bases. CDR3 length equals 13 residues. Germline V CDR1 and CDR2: ENHRY, SYGVKD. After removal of 11 bases from V and 4 bases from J, the junction contained 8 bases not matched to a gene. CDR3 sequence: CAVTGTGLYGYTF. CDR3 bases: TGTGCCGTCACCGGGACAGGGCTCTATGGCTACACCTTC.

CDR3 in DNA: TGTGCCAGCAGCCGAGAGACAGGGCGCTACTCTGGAAACACCATATATTTT. Its protein product is CASSRETGRYSGNTIYF. The genes are TRBV4-2 and TRBJ1-3, with 7 bases aligning to TRBD1. Germline V gene sequence: CDR1 LGHNA, CDR2 YNFKEQ. The ends lost 4 bases at V and 0 bases at J; junction bases unmatched: 9. The CDR3 sequence is 17 residues long.

The V and J genes are TRBV6-4 and TRBJ2-3, with 10 bases fitting TRBD2. Looked up from germline, CDR1 is MRHNA and CDR2 is SNTAGT. With 9 bases clipped from V and 6 bases from J, the junction kept 9 bases outside the gene matches. CDR3 length equals 14 residues. The CDR3 nucleotides are TGTGCCAGTTCGACTAGCGGGTTTGGGGATACGCAGTATTTT. Translating it yields CASSTSGFGDTQYF.

V and J are TRBV7-9 and TRBJ2-5, with 12 bases lining up with TRBD2. The CDR3 consists of 15 residues. CDR1 SEHNR and CDR2 FQNEAQ come from the germline V gene (reference sequence). V shed 4 bases and J 2 bases; nucleotides not matched to a gene: 2. This CDR3 reads CASSYLAGGQETQYF. CDR3 nucleotides: TGTGCCAGCAGCTATCTAGCGGGGGGGCAAGAGACCCAGTACTTC.

The chain employs TRBV29-1 and TRBJ1-1; tentative D call: TRBD1 (5 bases). V was pared by 7 bases and J by 6 bases, with 12 bases between. The germline CDR1 and CDR2 sequences are SQVTM and ANQGSEA. The CDR3 sequence is 11 residues long. CDR3 nucleotide sequence: TGCAGCGCTTCACGCAGGGCTGAAGCTTTCTTT. It encodes CSASRRAEAFF.

V gene TRBV19 combines with J gene TRBJ1-2, with 7 positions matching TRBD1. CDR1 is LNHDA, CDR2 SQIVND, per germline (reference sequence). This CDR3 is built from 16 residues. After removal of 3 bases from V and 2 bases from J, the junction contained 9 bases not matched to a gene. The CDR3, as DNA: TGTGCCAGTAGTATGCTAGAGGGGGCTCCCAACTATGGCTACACCTTC. Translating gives CASSMLEGAPNYGYTF.

This clone was recorded only once. A read error may produce the germline difference seen at one junction end. The sample holds other DNA sequences that translate to the same CDR3. The CDR3 spells CASSIFPQAGTTQYF. The CDR3 coding sequence is TGTGCCAGTAGTATTTTCCCCCAAGCAGGGACAACGCAGTACTTT. The chain recombines TRBV19 with TRBJ2-3; weak D call: TRBD1 (6 bases). This CDR3 is 15 amino acids long. Germline V gives CDR1 LNHDA, CDR2 SQIVND (reference sequence).

The J gene is TRBJ2-1, the V gene TRBV11-3; possibly TRBD1 for D (5 bases). The V end lost 3 bases, the J end lost 0 bases, and 9 bases lay between the germline ends. The CDR3 runs to 15 residues. In germline, CDR1 is SGHNT, CDR2 YENEEA. CDR3 loop: CASSFQGSSYNEQFF. DNA of the CDR3: TGTGCCAGCAGCTTCCAGGGCAGCTCCTACAATGAGCAGTTCTTC. The whole variable domain, remainder taken from reference TRBV11-3 and TRBJ2-1, is EAGVVQSPRYKIIEKKQPVAFWCNPISGHNTLYWYLQNLGQGPELLIRYENEEAVDDSQLPKDRFSAERLKGVDSTLKIQPAELGDSAVYLCASSFQGSSYNEQFFGPGTRLTVL.